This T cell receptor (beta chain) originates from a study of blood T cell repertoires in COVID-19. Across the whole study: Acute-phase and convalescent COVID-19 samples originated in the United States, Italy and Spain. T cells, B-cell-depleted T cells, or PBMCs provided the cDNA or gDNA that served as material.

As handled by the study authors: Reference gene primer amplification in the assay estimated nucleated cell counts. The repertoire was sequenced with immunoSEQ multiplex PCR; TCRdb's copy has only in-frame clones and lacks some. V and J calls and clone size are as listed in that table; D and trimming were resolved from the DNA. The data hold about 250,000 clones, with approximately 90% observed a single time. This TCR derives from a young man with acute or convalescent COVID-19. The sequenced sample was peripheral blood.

The CDR3 reads CASSFYQEYEQYF. For the CDR3, the DNA is TGTGCCAGCAGTTTCTACCAGGAATACGAGCAGTACTTC. The rearrangement uses TRBV27 and TRBJ2-7; no clear D. The germline V gene has CDR1 MNHEY and CDR2 SMNVEV (reference sequence). This CDR3 spans 13 amino acids. Between the trimmed V and J ends, which lost 3 bases and 4 bases, there was a span of 10 bases.